This T cell receptor (beta chain) was identified during a study of primary melanoma T cells and metastatic recurrence (dated by TCRdb to 2018 to 2021). As for the study more broadly: The cohort comprised just under 200 primary melanomas of stage T2 to T4, with thickness greater than 1 mm. The study examined whether T-cell fraction and T-cell repertoire clonality in primary melanoma tumors predicted patient outcome. The T-cell fraction measured by TCR beta sequencing was weighed against progression-free survival, the clinical outcome chosen for the comparison. Histopathological grading of tumor-infiltrating lymphocytes served as the comparison point for the T-cell fraction derived from sequencing.

The method was the immunoSEQ multiplex PCR assay. Primary melanoma tumor tissue underwent high-throughput sequencing of the T-cell receptor beta chain. In the paper's pipeline: TCRB CDR3 sharing between samples and the distribution of insertions and deletions were included in the repertoire analyses. A gradient-boosted model ranked how well the T-cell fraction predicted outcome compared with histopathological variables. TCRdb obtained this table from immuneACCESS and retained in-frame rearrangements with V and J assigned. These tables miss some clones; where compared with another copy, unresolved V genes account for less than half of the shortfall, and the remainder is unexplained. V and J calls and clone size are given by that table; D and trimming were obtained from the DNA. This sample holds just under 800 clones; approximately 82% were observed only once. The ten largest account for roughly 14% of the sample.

Results the study describes overall, beyond this receptor: An effective T-cell-mediated antitumor response in primary melanoma was presented by the authors only as a suggestion rather than as a demonstrated mechanism. Progression-free survival was reportedly predicted by the tumor T-cell fraction independently of age, mitotic rate, ulceration and thickness. Regardless of nodal disease, mitotic rate or ulceration status, a T-cell fraction above 20% appeared to be protective. Reportedly, adding T-cell fraction to tumor thickness improved progression-free survival prediction more than adding any other histopathological variable did.

Between the V and J ends, shortened by 2 bases and 7 bases respectively, the junction contains 18 bases. From cysteine to phenylalanine, the CDR3 is 16 amino acids long. CDR3 DNA is the only sequence kept; it has 48 bases, read in frame from the first base. The CDR1 and CDR2 encoded by the germline V gene (reference sequence) are LNHNV and YYDKDF. The patients had surgically resected primary melanoma that was considered potentially curable but at risk of metastatic recurrence. A word on this clone: The antigen it recognizes is unknown. Base qualities are not provided; no much larger clone lies one nucleotide away.

This sequence originates from a human donor with melanoma. The sequencing sample was made of melanoma tumor tissue. Recombination joined TRBV15 with TRBJ1-5, and perhaps TRBD1 as D gene, on 5 matching bases. The CDR3 region: CATSRNYTAQGQPQHF. In nucleotides, the sequence is TGTGCCACCAGCAGAAATTATACAGCTCAGGGACAGCCCCAGCATTTT.